One sample yielded the 9 T cell receptor beta chains listed below, sequenced in a study of CD4 T cells in relation to SARS-CoV-2 and coronaviruses. These receptors lack a known antigen. Data came from immunoSEQ multiplex PCR; TCRdb stores just in-frame clones and leaves some out. The table lists 43,000 or so clones, roughly 82% of them singletons. Source material: naive CD4+ T cells from PBMCs, cultured in vitro. Subset indicated: naive CD4+ T cells isolated by negative enrichment. These receptors came from an adult with COVID-19.

The chain links TRBV7-6 to TRBJ2-7, with TRBD2 matching 9 bases. Germline loops: CDR1 SGHVS, CDR2 FNYEAQ. The junction had 13 bases not matched to a gene; V was cut back by 1 base and J by 3 bases. The CDR3 length is 18 residues. CDR3 amino acids: CASSLGTSATGGGYEQYF. The DNA for the CDR3 is TGTGCCAGCAGCTTAGGGACTAGCGCTACCGGGGGAGGCTACGAGCAGTACTTC.

The rearrangement joins TRBV2 to TRBJ2-3; 10 bases fit TRBD1. CDR1 is SNHLY and CDR2 is FYNNEI in the germline V gene. The CDR3 has 14 amino acids. With 8 bases clipped from V and 3 bases from J, the junction kept 5 bases outside the gene matches. CDR3 DNA: TGTGCCAGCGCCGGGACAGGGGTGACAGATACGCAGTATTTT. Translation gives CASAGTGVTDTQYF. The full variable domain, with the rest looked up from reference TRBV2 and TRBJ2-3, is EPEVTQTPSHQVTQMGQEVILRCVPISNHLYFYWYRQILGQKVEFLVSFYNNEISEKSEIFDDQFSVERPDGSNFTLKIRSTKLEDSAMYFCASAGTGVTDTQYFGPGTRLTVL.

The chain couples TRBV30 to TRBJ2-3, with D perhaps assigned TRBD1 or TRBD2 (5 bases each). The CDR3 sequence is 16 residues long. Trimming pared 2 bases from V and 1 base from J, leaving 16 bases between. CDR1 and CDR2 (germline): GTSNPN, SVGIG (reference sequence). DNA of the CDR3: TGTGCCTGGAGTAACCGGGACCGAGCGGGCACAGATACGCAGTATTTT. It is translated as CAWSNRDRAGTDTQYF.

The chain carries TRBV19 and TRBJ2-7; D possibly corresponds to TRBD2 (6 bases). V was cut by 6 bases and J by 5 bases, with 20 bases left in between. From germline, CDR1 is LNHDA and CDR2 SQIVND (reference sequence). The CDR3 is 15 amino acids. CDR3 in DNA: TGTGCCAGTAGAACCGAGGAGGGCAGTGGCCACGAGCAGTACTTC. It codes for CASRTEEGSGHEQYF.

This clone was picked up a small number of times. The V gene is TRBV6-1, the J gene TRBJ1-5; no clear D. Germline V gives CDR1 MNHNS, CDR2 SASEGT. Deletions cut 3 bases from V and 0 bases from J, with 6 bases between. The CDR3 contains 14 residues. CDR3 protein: CASSEFPSNQPQHF. The CDR3 nucleotides are TGTGCCAGCAGTGAGTTCCCTAGCAATCAGCCCCAGCATTTT.

This clone has a handful of counts. The chain has TRBV7-3 and TRBJ2-3; possible D gene TRBD1, 6 bases. V lost 4 bases, J lost 3 bases, and 11 bases lay in between. This CDR3 spans 14 amino acids. The germline gives CDR1 SGHTA, CDR2 FQGTGA. The CDR3 DNA reads as TGTGCCAGCAGCTATCTACAGGGAACAGATACGCAGTATTTT. The encoded protein is CASSYLQGTDTQYF.

CDR3 bases: TGTGCCAGCAGCTTTTCTCTAAGCGGGAGGTGGGAAGAGACCCAGTACTTC. Translation: CASSFSLSGRWEETQYF. This chain uses TRBV7-2 with TRBJ2-5; 9 bases match TRBD2. CDR1 is SGHTA and CDR2 is FQGNSA in the germline V gene. Trimming removed 3 bases from V and 3 bases from J; junction bases left unmatched: 11. The CDR3 is 17 residues long.

The gene calls are TRBV2 and TRBJ2-5; TRBD1 matches at 9 bases. The CDR3 sequence is 14 residues long. Germline lookup yields CDR1 SNHLY and CDR2 FYNNEI. V shed 11 bases, J shed 3 bases, and the junction held 10 bases outside the gene matches. This chain's CDR3 is CAGCRDRAKETQYF. CDR3 nucleotide sequence: TGTGCCGGATGCCGGGACAGGGCAAAAGAGACCCAGTACTTC.

This clone was seen more than once but under ten times. The chain recombines TRBV6-4 with TRBJ1-1, with 10 bases aligning to TRBD1. The trim removed 6 bases at V and 4 bases at J, leaving 2 bases unmatched. The CDR3 totals 13 residues. Germline V lookup: CDR1 MRHNA, CDR2 SNTAGT. The CDR3 spells CASSWTGGTEAFF. CDR3 DNA sequence: TGTGCCAGCAGCTGGACAGGGGGCACTGAAGCTTTCTTT.